The rows below give T cell receptor beta chains drawn from one sample of a study of blood T cell repertoires in COVID-19. The table came from immunoSEQ multiplex PCR; TCRdb's copy has only in-frame clones and leaves some out. The profile covers 300,000 to 450,000 clones, with roughly 90% appearing a single time and approximately 3% taken by the ten largest. Material for sequencing was peripheral blood. The receptors shown here come from a woman aged 25 to 39 with COVID-19, enrolled during active disease. CDR3s include the opening cysteine and the closing phenylalanine or tryptophan. D genes are given only for firm matches. Part of the rows lack a size; the others show once, few, many or a class for expanded clones.

j_gene: TRBJ2-1
d_gene: .
abundance: .
v_gene: TRBV7-2
CDR3nt: TGTGCCAGCAGCCCCGGACAGCCCGCCTACAATGAGCAGTTCTTC
CDR3aa: CASSPGQPAYNEQFF

j_gene: TRBJ1-5
d_gene: .
abundance: .
v_gene: TRBV6-1
CDR3nt: TGTGCCAGCAGTGAACCTCAGCGTAGCAATCAGCCCCAGCATTTT
CDR3aa: CASSEPQRSNQPQHF

j_gene: TRBJ2-2
d_gene: .
abundance: .
v_gene: TRBV15
CDR3nt: TGTGCCACCAGCAGAGATGGGTTAGAAGAGGGCACCGGGGAGCTGTTTTTT
CDR3aa: CATSRDGLEEGTGELFF

j_gene: TRBJ1-5
d_gene: TRBD1
abundance: .
v_gene: TRBV6-5
CDR3nt: TGTGCCAGCAGCCAAGACAGGGTCAATCAGCCCCAGCATTTT
CDR3aa: CASSQDRVNQPQHF

j_gene: TRBJ2-3
d_gene: TRBD2
abundance: .
v_gene: TRBV4-3
CDR3nt: TGCGCCAGCAGCCAAGAAGCGACTAGCGGGGGGGTAGATACGCAGTATTTT
CDR3aa: CASSQEATSGGVDTQYF

j_gene: TRBJ2-7
d_gene: TRBD2
abundance: .
v_gene: TRBV9
CDR3nt: TGTGCCAGCAGCGGCGGACTAGCGGACGAGCAGTACTTC
CDR3aa: CASSGGLADEQYF

j_gene: TRBJ2-1
d_gene: TRBD1
abundance: few
v_gene: TRBV19
CDR3nt: TGTGCCAGTAGTATTCAACGGGGACAGGGTATGAATGAGCAGTTCTTC
CDR3aa: CASSIQRGQGMNEQFF

j_gene: TRBJ2-5
d_gene: .
abundance: .
v_gene: TRBV6-5
CDR3nt: TGTGCCAGCACCCCAGGGCCTAGGCCGGAGACCCAGTACTTC
CDR3aa: CASTPGPRPETQYF

j_gene: TRBJ2-1
d_gene: TRBD1
abundance: .
v_gene: TRBV13
CDR3nt: TGTGCCAGCAGCCCAGGCCGGGACAGGGGGTGGAATGAGCAGTTCTTC
CDR3aa: CASSPGRDRGWNEQFF

j_gene: TRBJ1-5
d_gene: TRBD1
abundance: .
v_gene: TRBV19
CDR3nt: TGTGCCAGTAGTGAAGGGACTCCGGGACAGGGCCCTAATCAGCCCCAGCATTTT
CDR3aa: CASSEGTPGQGPNQPQHF

j_gene: TRBJ1-6
d_gene: .
abundance: .
v_gene: TRBV19
CDR3nt: TGTGCCAGTAGTATAGCCCAGACAGCGTTTAATTCACCCCTCCACTTT
CDR3aa: CASSIAQTAFNSPLHF

j_gene: TRBJ2-3
d_gene: .
abundance: once
v_gene: TRBV5-1
CDR3nt: TGCGCCAGCAGCTTGGACGGGAAAATCACAGATACGCAGTATTTT
CDR3aa: CASSLDGKITDTQYF

j_gene: TRBJ1-5
d_gene: .
abundance: .
v_gene: TRBV6-5
CDR3nt: TGTGCCAGCAGTTACTCGTCAGGGTCTAGCAATCAGCCCCAGCATTTT
CDR3aa: CASSYSSGSSNQPQHF

j_gene: TRBJ1-4
d_gene: .
abundance: .
v_gene: TRBV5-6
CDR3nt: TGTGCCAGCAGCCGGGGGGATGAAAAACTGTTTTTT
CDR3aa: CASSRGDEKLFF

j_gene: TRBJ2-3
d_gene: .
abundance: .
v_gene: TRBV18
CDR3nt: TGTGCCAGCTCACCAAGTAAAAGCCGTAGCACAGATACGCAGTATTTT
CDR3aa: CASSPSKSRSTDTQYF

j_gene: TRBJ1-2
d_gene: .
abundance: .
v_gene: TRBV12-3/TRBV12-4
CDR3nt: TGTGCCAGCAGCCTAACGGGGTCCTATGGCTACACCTTC
CDR3aa: CASSLTGSYGYTF

j_gene: TRBJ2-7
d_gene: .
abundance: .
v_gene: TRBV7-2
CDR3nt: TGTGCCAGCAGCTTAGCGGCGGGGACGAGCTCCTACGAGCAGTACTTC
CDR3aa: CASSLAAGTSSYEQYF

j_gene: TRBJ2-1
d_gene: TRBD1
abundance: .
v_gene: TRBV2
CDR3nt: TGTGCCAGCAGAATAAGCATTACAGGGGGGATGGTCTTC
CDR3aa: CASRISITGGMVF

j_gene: TRBJ2-1
d_gene: .
abundance: .
v_gene: TRBV11-2
CDR3nt: TGTGCCAGCAGCTTAGGTTGGGGGCCAGGGGCCAATGAGCAGTTCTTC
CDR3aa: CASSLGWGPGANEQFF

j_gene: TRBJ1-1
d_gene: TRBD1
abundance: .
v_gene: TRBV7-9
CDR3nt: TGTGCCAGCAGCCCCCGGACAGGAGGGGACACTGAAGCTTTCTTT
CDR3aa: CASSPRTGGDTEAFF

j_gene: TRBJ2-3
d_gene: TRBD1
abundance: .
v_gene: TRBV11-3
CDR3nt: TGTGCCAGCAGCGACCGACAGGGTCCTAGCACAGATACGCAGTATTTT
CDR3aa: CASSDRQGPSTDTQYF

j_gene: TRBJ1-2
d_gene: .
abundance: few
v_gene: TRBV28
CDR3nt: TGTGCCAGCAGTTTCGGAGGGGTCTATGGCTACACCTTC
CDR3aa: CASSFGGVYGYTF